This TCR beta chain comes out of a study of early T cells in non-severe SARS-CoV-2 infection. Study conclusions and caveats: VDJdb-based annotation leaned toward anti-spike CD8 responses and missed private and CD4 specificities.

Individual cDNA molecules received unique molecular identifiers during library preparation. TCRdb re-called the 5' RACE reads through MiXCR, storing one row per CDR3 protein. The sample lists 75,000 to 90,000 distinct CDR3 sequences; about 16% were seen once. This clonotype was observed a handful of times. The antigen remains unidentified. The CDR3 spans 15 residues. Germline values: CDR1 SGHVS, CDR2 FNYEAQ. V lost 5 bases, J lost 4 bases, and 9 bases stayed unmatched. The clonotype was recovered from an adult who was a healthcare worker with PCR-confirmed SARS-CoV-2 infection or an uninfected control (not recorded which). Sequenced material: whole blood. The chain uses TRBV7-6 and TRBJ2-3; 7 positions match TRBD2. The CDR3 region has the DNA TGTGCCAGCAGCGCTCAGACTAGCTACTCAGATACGCAGTATTTT. It translates to CASSAQTSYSDTQYF.